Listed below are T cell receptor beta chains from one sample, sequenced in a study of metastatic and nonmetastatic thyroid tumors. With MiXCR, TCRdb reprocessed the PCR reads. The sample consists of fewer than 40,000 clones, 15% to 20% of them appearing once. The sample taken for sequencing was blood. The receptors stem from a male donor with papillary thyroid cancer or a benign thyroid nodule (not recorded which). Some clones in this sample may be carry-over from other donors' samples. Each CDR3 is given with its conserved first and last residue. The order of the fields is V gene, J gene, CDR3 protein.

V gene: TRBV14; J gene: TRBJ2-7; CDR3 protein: CASSLLGLVAPYEQYF
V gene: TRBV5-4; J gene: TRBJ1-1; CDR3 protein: CASSFLGQGNTEAFF
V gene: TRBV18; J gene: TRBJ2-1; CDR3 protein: CASSLWTIQSYNEQFF
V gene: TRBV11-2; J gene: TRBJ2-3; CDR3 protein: CAIRPPAAYTQYF
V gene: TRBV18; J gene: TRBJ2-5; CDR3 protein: CASSPEAQETQYF
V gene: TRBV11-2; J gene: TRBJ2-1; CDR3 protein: CASINPGLAVINEQFF
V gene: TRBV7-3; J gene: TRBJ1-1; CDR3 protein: CASSLNEFTEAFF
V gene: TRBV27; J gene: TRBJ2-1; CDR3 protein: CASSLGQNSYNEQFF
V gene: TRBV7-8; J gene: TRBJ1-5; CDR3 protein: CSISPGQSNQPQHF
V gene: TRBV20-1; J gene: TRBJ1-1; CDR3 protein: CSARDSKGLNTEAFF
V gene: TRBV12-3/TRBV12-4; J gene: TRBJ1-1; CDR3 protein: CASSLAQGSTEAFF
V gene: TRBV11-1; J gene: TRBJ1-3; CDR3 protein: CASSPWFTVTSGNTIYF
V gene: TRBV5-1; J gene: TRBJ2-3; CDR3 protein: CASSLSDTQYF
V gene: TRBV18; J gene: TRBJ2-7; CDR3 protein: CASSRTGTSRPYEQYF
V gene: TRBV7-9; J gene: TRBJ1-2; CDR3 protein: CASSLQAGYTF
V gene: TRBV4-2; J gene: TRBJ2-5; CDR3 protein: CASSRGGVDQETQYF
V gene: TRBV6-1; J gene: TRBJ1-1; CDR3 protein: CAGRQQGWVEAFF
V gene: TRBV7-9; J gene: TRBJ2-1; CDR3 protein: CASSSQTSGSLNEQFF
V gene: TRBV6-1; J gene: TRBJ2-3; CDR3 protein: CASRRDIATDTQYF
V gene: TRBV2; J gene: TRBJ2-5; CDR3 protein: CASSVQQAGRGGETQYF
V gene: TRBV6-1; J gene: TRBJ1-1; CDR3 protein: CASSDSTGGAFLNTEAFF
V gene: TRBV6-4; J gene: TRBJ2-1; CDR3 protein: CASSANGTSGSCEQFF
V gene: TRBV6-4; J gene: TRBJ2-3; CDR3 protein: CASSDTIGSATDTQYF
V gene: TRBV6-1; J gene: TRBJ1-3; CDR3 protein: CASRGMDTIYF
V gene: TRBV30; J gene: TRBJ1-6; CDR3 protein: CAWSVGGPRSPLHF
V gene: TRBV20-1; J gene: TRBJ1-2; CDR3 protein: CSASRDRGPTNYGYTF
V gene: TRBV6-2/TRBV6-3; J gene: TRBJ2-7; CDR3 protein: CASSYSMTGLVTYEQYF
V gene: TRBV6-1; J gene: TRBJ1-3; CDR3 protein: CASMLKDGNTIYF
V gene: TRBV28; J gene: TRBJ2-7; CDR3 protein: CASGRAYEQYF
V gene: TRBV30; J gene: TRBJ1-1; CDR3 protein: CACTTDRLDTEAFF
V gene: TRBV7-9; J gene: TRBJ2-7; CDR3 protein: CASSKWPYEQYF
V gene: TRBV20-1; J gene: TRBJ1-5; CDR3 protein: CSARDISGQSNQPQHF
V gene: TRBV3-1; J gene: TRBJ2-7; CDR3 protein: CASSQYGTGGADEQYF
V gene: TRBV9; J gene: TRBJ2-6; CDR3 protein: CASSVASGQGPLSGANVLTF
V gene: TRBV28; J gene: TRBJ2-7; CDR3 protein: CASSLVFGGQNYEQYF
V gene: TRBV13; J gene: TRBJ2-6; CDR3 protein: CASRLMGSGANVLTF
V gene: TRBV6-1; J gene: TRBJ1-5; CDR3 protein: CASSEMGTDNQPQHF
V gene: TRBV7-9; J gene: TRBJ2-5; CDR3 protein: CASSLGGQQETQYF
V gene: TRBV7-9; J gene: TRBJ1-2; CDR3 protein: CASSYGQGAQGYTF
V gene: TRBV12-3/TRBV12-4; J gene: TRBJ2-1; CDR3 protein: CASSLVSWSHSEQFF
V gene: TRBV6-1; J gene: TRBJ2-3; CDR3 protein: CASSELDTQYF
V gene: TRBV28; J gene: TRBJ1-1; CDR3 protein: CASSLAVGGRVYTEAFF
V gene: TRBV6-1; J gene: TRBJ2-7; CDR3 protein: CASIPQTSGSYEQYF
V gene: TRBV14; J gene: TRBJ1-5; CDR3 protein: CASSQEVQGYQPQHF
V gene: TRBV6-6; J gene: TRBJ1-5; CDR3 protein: CASSSLARGGNQPQHF
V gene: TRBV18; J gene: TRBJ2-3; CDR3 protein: CASSRQGDTQYF
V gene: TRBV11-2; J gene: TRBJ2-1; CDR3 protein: CASSSPGTSGRFWKFF
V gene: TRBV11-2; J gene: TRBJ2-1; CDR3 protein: CASSPTSGAYNEQFF
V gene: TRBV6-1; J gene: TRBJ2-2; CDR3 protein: CAGSEYTYTGELFF
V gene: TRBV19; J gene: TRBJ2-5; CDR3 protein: CASSELAGPRETQYF
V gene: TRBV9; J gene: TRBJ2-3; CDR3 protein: CASSLTYTDTQYF
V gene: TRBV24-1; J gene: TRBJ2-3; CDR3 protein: CATSDRGGVTDTQYF